This record covers a single T cell receptor beta chain. This sample was taken from a study of blood T cell repertoires in COVID-19. Produced via immunoSEQ multiplex PCR; TCRdb's table is partial and in-frame only. The top ten hold approximately 0.55% of the sample, which has 400,000 to 450,000 clones, 90% seen once. This CDR3 has 14 residues. Germline V CDR1 and CDR2: SNHLY, FYNNEI. V was clipped by 8 bases and J by 6 bases; unmatched bases: 10. This chain links TRBV2 with TRBJ2-1; 7 bases are shared with TRBD2. This receptor was obtained from a man in his late teens or twenties who had recovered from COVID-19. What was sequenced was PBMCs or T cells enriched from blood (not recorded which). The DNA for the CDR3 is TGTGCCAGCCTGTTGGGGAGGGGCTCCAATGAGCAGTTCTTC. Its translation is CASLLGRGSNEQFF.